A single sample is the source of the 22 T cell receptor beta chains below, sequenced in a study of T cell repertoires in cytomegalovirus infection. These receptors' antigens are unknown. TCRdb re-analysed the reads in MiXCR, keeping a single row per CDR3 protein. The profile shows about 890,000 distinct CDR3 sequences, roughly 30% of them singletons. The input for sequencing was cultured CD8+ T cells from PBMCs, taken from culture after CMV antigen stimulation. The receptors originated from a human donor in good health (CMV status not recorded). Some clones in this sample may be carry-over from other donors' samples.

The rearrangement links TRBV18 to TRBJ2-7; no clear D gene. The CDR3 totals 16 residues. V dropped 5 bases and J dropped 0 bases, with 17 bases sitting between them. Germline V gives CDR1 KGHSH, CDR2 LQKENI. CDR3 protein: CASSEPRTSSSYEQYF. DNA of the CDR3: TGTGCCAGCTCAGAACCTCGGACCAGCAGCTCCTACGAGCAGTACTTC.

The sample holds a few counts of this clonotype. The chain couples TRBV5-1 to TRBJ2-5, with D perhaps matching TRBD1 or TRBD2 (6 bases each). Germline CDR1 and CDR2: SGHRS and YFSETQ. With 3 bases removed from V and 2 bases from J, the gap between germline ends came to 11 bases. The CDR3 runs 14 residues. This CDR3 reads CASSSGAIQETQYF. The CDR3 nucleotides are TGCGCCAGCAGCTCGGGGGCAATTCAAGAGACCCAGTACTTC.

CDR3 sequence reads: CASSLVPKGTGEINEQFF. The CDR3 nucleotides are TGTGCCAGCAGCTTAGTCCCGAAAGGGACAGGGGAGATCAATGAGCAGTTCTTC. The chain joins TRBV7-6 to TRBJ2-1; the match to TRBD1 covers 10 bases. The CDR3 is 18 residues long. Germline assignment: CDR1 SGHVS and CDR2 FNYEAQ. Trimming at V came to 1 base and at J to 6 bases, leaving 12 bases not matched to a gene.

The V gene is TRBV27, the J gene TRBJ1-2, with TRBD1 matching 9 bases. CDR3 length: 14 amino acids. CDR1 and CDR2 from the germline V gene are MNHEY and SMNVEV (reference sequence). V trimming: 7 bases; J trimming: 4 bases; junction bases outside the gene matches: 7. In DNA form, the CDR3 reads TGTGCCAGCACCCCGACAGGGGGAGGCTATGGCTACACCTTC. This encodes CASTPTGGGYGYTF.

This clonotype was seen a few times. The genes are TRBV10-3 and TRBJ2-1; D not certain. V gave up 0 bases and J gave up 7 bases, with 10 bases separating them. Germline CDR1 is ENHRY and CDR2 is SYGVKD. CDR3 size: 14 residues. The CDR3 region is CAISESQAPNEQFF. The CDR3 coding sequence is TGTGCCATCAGTGAGTCTCAGGCCCCTAATGAGCAGTTCTTC.

V gene TRBV6-2 or TRBV6-3 combines with J gene TRBJ2-1; 7 bases map to TRBD2. Germline lookup yields CDR1 MNHEY and CDR2 SVGEGT. The CDR3 has 18 residues. The J segment lost 0 bases and the V segment lost 7 bases, leaving 15 bases of the junction unmatched. The CDR3 region is CASIKGIGRGSSYNEQFF. Written as DNA, the CDR3 is TGTGCCAGCATTAAGGGGATTGGGCGGGGGAGCTCCTACAATGAGCAGTTCTTC.

This clonotype was counted at least ten times. J is TRBJ2-2 and V is TRBV7-6; D is ambiguous. The CDR3 sequence is 13 residues long. V lost 5 bases to trimming and J lost 4 bases, with 8 bases between them. Germline CDR1 SGHVS, CDR2 FNYEAQ. The DNA of the CDR3 is TGTGCCAGCAGCCCTCGCGGCACCGGGGAGCTGTTTTTT. Protein product: CASSPRGTGELFF.

The chain recombines TRBV10-3 with TRBJ2-7, with TRBD1 identical over 10 bases. With 8 bases clipped from V and 7 bases from J, the junction kept 5 bases outside the gene matches. Germline CDR1 reads ENHRY; CDR2 reads SYGVKD. The CDR3 totals 12 residues. In DNA, the CDR3 is TGTGCCATCGTGGGACAGGGGCAAGAGCAGTACTTC. It encodes CAIVGQGQEQYF.

V and J are TRBV6-6 and TRBJ2-1; tentatively, D is TRBD1 (6 bases). This CDR3 is 15 amino acids long. V was trimmed by 9 bases and J by 1 base, leaving 16 bases between them. Germline V gene lookup returns CDR1 MNHNY and CDR2 SVGAGI (reference sequence). The CDR3: CARRGEGQSYNEQFF. The CDR3 DNA reads as TGTGCCAGGAGGGGAGAAGGACAGTCCTACAATGAGCAGTTCTTC.

This clonotype has a handful of counts. The DNA of the CDR3 is TGTGCCAGTCTTGGGCCGGGGGGACTAGATACGCAGTATTTT. Encoded protein: CASLGPGGLDTQYF. The chain links TRBV5-6 to TRBJ2-3; TRBD2 aligns across 7 bases. V trimming: 8 bases; J trimming: 5 bases; junction bases outside the gene matches: 11. The germline CDR1 and CDR2 sequences are SGHDT and YYEEEE. The CDR3 is made up of 14 amino acids.

Only a few counts were recorded for this clonotype. This CDR3 is CASTYSTGDEKLFF. For the CDR3, the DNA is TGTGCCAGCACCTATTCGACAGGAGATGAAAAACTGTTTTTT. This chain links TRBV7-2 with TRBJ1-4; D possibly corresponds to TRBD1 (6 bases). In germline, CDR1 is SGHTA, CDR2 FQGNSA. V was pared by 7 bases and J by 6 bases, with 15 bases between. The CDR3 extends over 14 amino acids.

This clonotype was recorded many times. This chain connects TRBV27 to TRBJ1-4; perhaps TRBD1 as D (6 bases). Trimming pared 5 bases from V and 5 bases from J, leaving 21 bases between. The CDR3 spans 17 residues. Germline lookup yields CDR1 MNHEY and CDR2 SMNVEV (reference sequence). CDR3 residues: CASSPLGGRLVNEKLFF. The DNA of the CDR3 is TGTGCCAGCAGTCCCCTGGGGGGGCGCTTGGTGAATGAAAAACTGTTTTTT.

This clonotype occurred many times. The rearrangement links TRBV7-6 to TRBJ2-3, with 9 nucleotides matching TRBD1. Germline V gives CDR1 SGHVS, CDR2 FNYEAQ. Trimming cost V 0 bases and J 5 bases; bases outside gene matches: 9. The CDR3 contains 17 residues. The CDR3 region is CASSLAYRDRVGDTQYF. Here the CDR3 DNA reads TGTGCCAGCAGCTTAGCATACCGGGACAGGGTTGGAGATACGCAGTATTTT.

The V gene is TRBV7-9, the J gene TRBJ1-2; D might be TRBD1 (5 bases). Trimming took 7 bases from V and 4 from J, leaving 10 bases between them. CDR1 and CDR2 (germline): SEHNR, FQNEAQ (reference sequence). CDR3 length: 12 residues. In nucleotides, the CDR3 is TGTGCCAGCACGGGGCTCTTCTATGGCTACACCTTC. It yields the protein CASTGLFYGYTF. The variable domain in full, with the rest retrieved from reference TRBV7-9 and TRBJ1-2, is DTGVSQNPRHKITKRGQNVTFRCDPISEHNRLYWYRQTLGQGPEFLTYFQNEAQLEKSRLLSDRFSAERPKGSFSTLEIQRTEQGDSAMYLCASTGLFYGYTFGSGTRLTVV.

The V call is TRBV7-6, the J call TRBJ2-1, with D tentatively TRBD1 or TRBD2 (7 bases each). V was clipped by 5 bases and J by 8 bases, with 16 bases between them. Germline V lookup: CDR1 SGHVS, CDR2 FNYEAQ. This CDR3 has 14 residues. This chain's CDR3 is CASSPLTGRDEQFF. CDR3 sequence (DNA): TGTGCCAGCAGCCCGTTGACAGGGAGGGATGAGCAGTTCTTC.

In its sample, this clonotype was seen a few times. This chain joins TRBV6-2 or TRBV6-3 and TRBJ2-1; D perhaps matches TRBD2 (6 bases). In germline, CDR1 is MNHEY, CDR2 SVGEGT. With 7 bases removed from V and 8 bases from J, the gap between germline ends came to 9 bases. The CDR3 has 11 amino acids. The CDR3 reads CASIRGYEQFF. CDR3 DNA sequence: TGTGCCAGCATACGGGGGTATGAGCAGTTCTTC.

The chain carries TRBV4-2 and TRBJ2-2, with a possible D match to TRBD2 (7 bases). Trimming cost V 5 bases and J 7 bases, with 14 bases left between them. This CDR3 is built from 14 residues. CDR1 is LGHNA and CDR2 is YNFKEQ in the germline V gene. CDR3 protein: CASSEGGSVGELFF. The CDR3 bases are TGTGCCAGCAGCGAGGGGGGGTCTGTCGGGGAGCTGTTTTTT.

This clonotype was counted a few times. This chain joins TRBV6-5 and TRBJ2-4, with 8 positions matching TRBD1. Trimming removed 0 bases from V and 7 bases from J; junction bases left unmatched: 23. Germline lookup yields CDR1 MNHEY and CDR2 SVGAGI. The CDR3 runs to 21 residues. CDR3 nucleotide sequence: TGTGCCAGCAGTTACTCGATACTGGGAAAGGACAGGGAACAATCGTGGAACATTCAGTACTTC. This translates into CASSYSILGKDREQSWNIQYF.

This clonotype was seen a few times. The chain recombines TRBV27 with TRBJ2-5, with a weak D call TRBD1 (6 bases). Trimming stripped 3 bases from V and 2 bases from J, with 13 bases between. Germline CDR1 reads MNHEY; CDR2 reads SMNVEV (reference sequence). The CDR3 covers 15 residues. The CDR3 loop is CASSFLTGIQETQYF. The CDR3 region has the DNA TGTGCCAGCAGTTTTCTGACAGGAATACAAGAGACCCAGTACTTC.

This clonotype has a handful of counts. The chain employs TRBV6-6 and TRBJ2-1; possibly TRBD2 for D (7 bases). Looked up from germline, CDR1 is MNHNY and CDR2 is SVGAGI (reference sequence). The CDR3 length is 14 residues. V lost 2 bases, J lost 9 bases, and 14 bases lay in between. The CDR3, as DNA: TGTGCCAGCAGTTACGGGGGGGCTCTTACTGAGCAGTTCTTC. Its translation: CASSYGGALTEQFF.

The chain combines TRBV2 with TRBJ1-2; D ambiguous. With 2 bases removed from V and 0 bases from J, the gap between germline ends came to 10 bases. The germline gives CDR1 SNHLY, CDR2 FYNNEI. The length of the CDR3 is 15 residues. CDR3 amino acids: CASSELTRANYGYTF. CDR3 bases: TGTGCCAGCAGTGAACTTACAAGAGCTAACTATGGCTACACCTTC.

The CDR3 DNA is TGTGCCAGCAGCCAAAAAACTCTACGGGACACATTGGGGGGCATTCAGTACTTC. This translates into CASSQKTLRDTLGGIQYF. This chain uses TRBV3-1 with TRBJ2-4; either TRBD1 or TRBD2 may fit D (6 bases each). CDR3 size: 18 residues. V lost 2 bases to trimming and J lost 9 bases, with 26 bases between them. CDR1 and CDR2 from the germline V gene are LGHDT and YNNKEL (reference sequence).